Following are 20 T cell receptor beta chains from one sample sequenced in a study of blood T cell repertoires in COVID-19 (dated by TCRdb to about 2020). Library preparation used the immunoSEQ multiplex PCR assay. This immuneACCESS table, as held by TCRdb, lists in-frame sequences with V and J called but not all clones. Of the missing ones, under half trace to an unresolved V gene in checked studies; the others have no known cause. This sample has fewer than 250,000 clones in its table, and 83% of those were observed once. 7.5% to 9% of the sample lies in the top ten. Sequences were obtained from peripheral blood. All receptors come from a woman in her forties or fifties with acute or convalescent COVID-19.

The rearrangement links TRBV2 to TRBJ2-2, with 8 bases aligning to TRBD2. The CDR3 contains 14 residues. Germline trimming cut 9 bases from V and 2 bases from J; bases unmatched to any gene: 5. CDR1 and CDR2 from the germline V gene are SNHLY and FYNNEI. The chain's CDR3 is CASLGTRNTGELFF. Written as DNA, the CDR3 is TGTGCCAGTCTCGGGACTAGAAACACCGGGGAGCTGTTTTTT.

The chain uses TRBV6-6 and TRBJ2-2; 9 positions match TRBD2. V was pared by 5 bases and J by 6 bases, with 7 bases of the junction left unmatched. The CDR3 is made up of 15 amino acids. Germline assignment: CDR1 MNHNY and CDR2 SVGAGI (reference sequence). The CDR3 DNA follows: TGTGCCAGCAGTACCGGGACTAGCTGGGCCGGGGAGCTGTTTTTT. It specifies CASSTGTSWAGELFF.

Here the CDR3 reads CAIGTFNYEQYF. CDR3 DNA: TGTGCCATTGGGACTTTCAACTACGAGCAGTACTTC. V is TRBV10-3 and J is TRBJ2-7; tentatively, D is TRBD2 (6 bases). The germline V and J ends were trimmed by 9 bases and 3 bases, with 12 bases remaining between them. CDR3 length: 12 amino acids. Germline lookup yields CDR1 ENHRY and CDR2 SYGVKD.

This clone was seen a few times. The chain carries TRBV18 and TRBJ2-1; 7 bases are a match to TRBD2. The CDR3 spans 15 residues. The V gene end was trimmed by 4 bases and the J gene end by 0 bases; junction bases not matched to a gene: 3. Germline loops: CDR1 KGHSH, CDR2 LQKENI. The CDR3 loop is CASSRTSDSYNEQFF. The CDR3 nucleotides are TGTGCCAGCTCACGTACTAGCGACTCCTACAATGAGCAGTTCTTC.

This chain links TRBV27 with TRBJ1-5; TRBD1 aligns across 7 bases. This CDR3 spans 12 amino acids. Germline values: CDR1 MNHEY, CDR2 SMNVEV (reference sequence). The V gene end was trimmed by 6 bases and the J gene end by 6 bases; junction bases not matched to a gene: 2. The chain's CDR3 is CASSQGGQPQHF. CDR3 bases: TGTGCCAGCAGCCAGGGGGGTCAGCCCCAGCATTTT.

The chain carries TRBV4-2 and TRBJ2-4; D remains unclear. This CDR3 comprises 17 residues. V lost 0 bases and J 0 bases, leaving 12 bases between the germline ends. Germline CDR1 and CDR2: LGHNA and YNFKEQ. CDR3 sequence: CASSQDSSAEAKNIQYF. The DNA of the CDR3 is TGTGCCAGCAGCCAAGATTCTTCGGCGGAAGCCAAAAACATTCAGTACTTC.

Written as DNA, the CDR3 is TGTGCCAGCAGTTACTCATCGGGGAGGGGTGGCTACACCTTC. Amino acids: CASSYSSGRGGYTF. V is TRBV6-5 and J is TRBJ1-2; D perhaps matches TRBD1 (5 bases). The CDR3 consists of 14 residues. Germline V gene sequence: CDR1 MNHEY, CDR2 SVGAGI. V was shortened by 0 bases and J by 7 bases, with 12 bases between the two germline ends.

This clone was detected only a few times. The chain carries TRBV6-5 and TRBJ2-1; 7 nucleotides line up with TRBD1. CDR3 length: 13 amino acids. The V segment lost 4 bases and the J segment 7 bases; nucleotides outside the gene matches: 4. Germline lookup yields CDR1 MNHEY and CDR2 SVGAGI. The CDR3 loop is CASSLTGRNEQFF. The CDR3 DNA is TGTGCCAGCAGTTTGACAGGGAGAAATGAGCAGTTCTTC.

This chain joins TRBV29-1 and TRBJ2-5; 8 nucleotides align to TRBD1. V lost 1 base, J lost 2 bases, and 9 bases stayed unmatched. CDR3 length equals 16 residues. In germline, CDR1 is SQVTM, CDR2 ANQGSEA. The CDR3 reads CSVEAFRGLSQETQYF. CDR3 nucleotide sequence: TGCAGCGTTGAAGCCTTCAGGGGGCTAAGTCAAGAGACCCAGTACTTC.

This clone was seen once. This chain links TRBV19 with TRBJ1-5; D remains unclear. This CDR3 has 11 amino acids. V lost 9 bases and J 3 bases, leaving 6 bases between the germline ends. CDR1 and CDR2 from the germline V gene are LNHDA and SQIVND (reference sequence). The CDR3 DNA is TGTGCCAGCGGGTTCAATCAGCCCCAGCATTTT. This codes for CASGFNQPQHF.

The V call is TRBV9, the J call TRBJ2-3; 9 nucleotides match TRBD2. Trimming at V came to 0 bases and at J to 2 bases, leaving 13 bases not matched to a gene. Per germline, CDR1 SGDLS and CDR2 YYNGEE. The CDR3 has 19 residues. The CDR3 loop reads CASSVGGGLTSGLTDTQYF. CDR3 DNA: TGTGCCAGCAGCGTAGGAGGCGGTTTGACTAGCGGACTCACAGATACGCAGTATTTT. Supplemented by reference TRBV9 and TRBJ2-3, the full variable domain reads DSGVTQTPKHLITATGQRVTLRCSPRSGDLSVYWYQQSLDQGLQFLIQYYNGEERAKGNILERFSAQQFPDLHSELNLSSLELGDSALYFCASSVGGGLTSGLTDTQYFGPGTRLTVL.

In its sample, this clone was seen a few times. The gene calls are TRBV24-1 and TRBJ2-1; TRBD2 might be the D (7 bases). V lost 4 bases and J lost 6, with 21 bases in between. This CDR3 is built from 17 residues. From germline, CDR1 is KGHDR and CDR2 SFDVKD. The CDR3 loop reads CATSDPGAGRGSNEQFF. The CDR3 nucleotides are TGTGCCACCAGTGACCCCGGGGCGGGGAGGGGGTCCAATGAGCAGTTCTTC.

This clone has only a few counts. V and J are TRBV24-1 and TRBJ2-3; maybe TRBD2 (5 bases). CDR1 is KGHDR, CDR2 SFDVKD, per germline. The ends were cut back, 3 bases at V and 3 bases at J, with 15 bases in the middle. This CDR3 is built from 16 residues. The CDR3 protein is CATSDLNFGGTDTQYF. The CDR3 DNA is TGTGCCACCAGTGATCTAAATTTCGGAGGAACAGATACGCAGTATTTT.

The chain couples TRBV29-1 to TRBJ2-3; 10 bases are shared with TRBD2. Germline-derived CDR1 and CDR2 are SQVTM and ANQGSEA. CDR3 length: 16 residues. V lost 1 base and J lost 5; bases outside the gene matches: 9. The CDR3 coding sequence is TGCAGCGTTGAAGCCGCAGGAGCGGGAGGGGTAGATACGCAGTATTTT. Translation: CSVEAAGAGGVDTQYF.

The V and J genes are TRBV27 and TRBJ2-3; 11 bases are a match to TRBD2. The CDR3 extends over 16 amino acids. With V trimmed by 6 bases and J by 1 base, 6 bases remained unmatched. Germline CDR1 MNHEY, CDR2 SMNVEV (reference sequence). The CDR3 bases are TGTGCCAGCAGGGGTAGCGGGAGGGCCGGCACAGATACGCAGTATTTT. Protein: CASRGSGRAGTDTQYF.

CDR3 protein: CASSLTSGRLDTQYF. The DNA for the CDR3 is TGTGCCAGCAGTTTGACTAGCGGGAGATTGGATACGCAGTATTTT. V and J are TRBV2 and TRBJ2-3, with 12 bases fitting TRBD2. The CDR3 is 15 amino acids. With V trimmed by 5 bases and J by 6 bases, 6 bases remained unmatched. Germline V gene sequence: CDR1 SNHLY, CDR2 FYNNEI.

Here the CDR3 reads CASSSLAGGPDTQYF. CDR3 DNA sequence: TGTGCCAGCAGCTCACTAGCGGGAGGGCCGGATACGCAGTATTTT. This chain joins TRBV7-3 and TRBJ2-3; 13 positions agree with TRBD2. CDR1 SGHTA and CDR2 FQGTGA come from the germline V gene. Germline trimming cut 4 bases from V and 6 bases from J; bases unmatched to any gene: 4. This CDR3 region has 15 residues.

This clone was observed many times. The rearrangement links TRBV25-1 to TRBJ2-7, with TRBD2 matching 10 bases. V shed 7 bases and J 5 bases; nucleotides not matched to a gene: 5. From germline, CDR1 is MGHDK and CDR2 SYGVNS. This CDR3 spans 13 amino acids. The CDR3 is CASTSGRAHEQYF. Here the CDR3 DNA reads TGTGCCAGCACCAGCGGGAGGGCCCACGAGCAGTACTTC.

The CDR3 sequence is CASTETGQGHEQYF. DNA of the CDR3: TGTGCCAGCACCGAAACGGGACAGGGCCACGAGCAGTACTTC. The chain is built from TRBV3-1 (or the pseudogene TRBV3-2) and TRBJ2-7; 9 nucleotides match TRBD1. CDR1 and CDR2 from the germline V gene are LGHDT and YNNKEL (reference sequence). The CDR3 length is 14 residues. Trimming at V came to 7 bases and at J to 5 bases, leaving 9 bases not matched to a gene.

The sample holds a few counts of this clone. CDR3 loop: CASSPDRDYEQYF. The CDR3 nucleotides read TGTGCCAGCAGCCCGGACAGAGATTACGAGCAGTACTTC. The J gene is TRBJ2-7, the V gene TRBV7-2; TRBD1 is a possible D gene (6 bases). The CDR3 sequence is 13 residues long. Germline V CDR1 and CDR2: SGHTA, FQGNSA. Trimming shortened V by 5 bases and J by 4 bases, and 12 bases separated the two germline ends. The whole variable domain, remainder taken from reference TRBV7-2 and TRBJ2-7, is GAGVSQSPSNKVTEKGKDVELRCDPISGHTALYWYRQSLGQGLEFLIYFQGNSAPDKSGLPSDRFSAERTGGSVSTLTIQRTQQEDSAVYLCASSPDRDYEQYFGPGTRLTVT.